This T cell receptor (beta chain) was documented in a study of T cell repertoires in cytomegalovirus infection. About the study: Selected CMV epitopes included recently identified HLA-C-restricted ones as well as well-studied HLA-B-restricted ones.

Study-level points and caveats: HLA-C-restricted CMV clonotypes gave the most frequent clonotype in two of eight donors.

V shed 4 bases and J 3 bases; nucleotides not matched to a gene: 6. There are 17 residues in the CDR3. CDR1 is LNHDA and CDR2 is SQIVND in the germline V gene (reference sequence). TCRdb processed the reads anew with MiXCR; each CDR3 protein has one entry. The table records some 320,000 distinct CDR3 sequences, 25% to 35% of them present only once. About this clonotype itself: The antigen is not known.

Material: cultured PBMCs, obtained from culture after CMV antigen stimulation. This TCR derives from a human donor in good health (CMV status not recorded). Some clones in this sample may be carry-over from other donors' samples. The chain employs TRBV19 and TRBJ2-1, with 13 bases identical to TRBD2. For the CDR3, the DNA is TGTGCCAGTAGTAAAGGGACTAGCGGGACTGTCTACAATGAGCAGTTCTTC. It translates to CASSKGTSGTVYNEQFF.